This T cell receptor beta chain appears in the sequencing data of a study of blood T cell repertoires in COVID-19. Study at large: Acute-phase and convalescent COVID-19 samples originated in the United States, Italy and Spain.

The table came from immunoSEQ multiplex PCR; TCRdb's copy has only in-frame clones and leaves some out. The data contain 100,000 or so clones, 85% to 95% of them singletons. The table lists this clone with a few counts. The CDR3 consists of 12 residues. Germline loops: CDR1 SGHRS, CDR2 YFSETQ. Trimming took off 0 bases at V and 4 bases at J, with 4 bases between the two ends. This TCR was sampled from a woman aged 45 to 65 in a cohort sampled during active COVID-19. Sequencing input: peripheral blood. The gene calls are TRBV5-1 and TRBJ1-1; D is unresolved. CDR3 residues: CASSLDLTEAFF. CDR3 sequence (DNA): TGCGCCAGCAGCTTGGATCTCACTGAAGCTTTCTTT.